This T cell receptor (beta chain) was sequenced for a study of cytotoxic CD8 clonotypes in ibrutinib-treated CLL. Overall study context: The study included eleven to twelve relapsed/refractory and roughly 16 treatment-naive patients; about 18 had IGHV unmutated disease. Whole-study findings and limits: Clonality was higher at ibrutinib response and returned toward baseline at progression.

Comment on this clone: Its antigen is not identified.

TCRdb's copy holds only in-frame clones and misses some; the assay was immunoSEQ multiplex PCR. The profile shows around 150,000 clones, 70% to 90% of them singletons. Germline V gene sequence: CDR1 KGHSH, CDR2 LQKENI. The CDR3 has 16 residues. V was pared by 2 bases and J by 6 bases, with 12 bases of the junction left unmatched. This sequence originates from a human donor with chronic lymphocytic leukemia. Specimen: PBMCs, collected at disease progression, from a patient treated with ibrutinib. The gene calls are TRBV18 and TRBJ1-2; 7 bases map to TRBD1. Here the CDR3 DNA reads TGTGCCAGCTCACCAGTCCAGGGACAGAAGTCCCATGGCTACACCTTC. This encodes CASSPVQGQKSHGYTF.